Below, 27 T cell receptor beta chains from the same sample are listed, as sequenced in a study of tumor-infiltrating lymphocytes in primary liver carcinoma. Total RNA and DNA came together from around 18-30 mg of bulk tissue without cell sorting. TCR beta cDNA was made from 400 to 500 ng total RNA with a constant-region primer. Three nested multiplex PCR rounds, a slightly modified ARM-PCR method, built the TCR beta libraries. Running 10 cycles apiece, the first two PCR rounds relied on TRBV1-TRBV30 forward primers together with a C-beta reverse primer. In TCRdb, the multiplex PCR reads were re-called with MiXCR into one record per CDR3 protein. Counted here are 90,000 to 150,000 distinct CDR3 sequences, around two thirds occurring once; the ten biggest clones make up about 8%. The sample consisted of tumor-adjacent normal liver tissue. All receptors derive from a woman aged 60 to 75 with primary liver carcinoma and hepatitis B virus infection.

Worth noting for this clonotype: The junction departs from the called germline gene at one end, perhaps through a read error. The rearrangement joins TRBV6-2 or TRBV6-3 to TRBJ2-1; D gene uncertain. Germline lookup yields CDR1 MNHEY and CDR2 SVGEGT. There are 13 residues in the CDR3. The CDR3 reads CASSSGSYNEQLF. In DNA form, the CDR3 reads TGTGCCAGTAGTTCGGGTAGCTACAATGAGCAGCTCTTC.

In the case of this clonotype: This may be a read error, as it is one base from a much larger clone. The limits of the CDR3 on the DNA are not certain, so only TCRdb's listed CDR3 is given. The chain employs TRBV2 and TRBJ2-3; the table's D call, TRBD1, has no DNA check behind it. The CDR3 has 16 residues if both end residues are counted. Germline V gene data show CDR1 as SNHLY and CDR2 as FYNNEI. This CDR3 is CASSDWGTGSTDTQNF.

Turning to this clonotype: One end of the junction does not line up with germline, which may come from a read error. The chain has TRBV29-1 and TRBJ2-1; the match to TRBD2 covers 12 bases. This CDR3 has 15 amino acids. CDR1 SQVTM and CDR2 ANQGSEA come from the germline V gene. CDR3 protein: CSAELAGGLGNEQLF. In nucleotides, the CDR3 is TGCAGCGCTGAACTAGCGGGAGGCCTCGGCAATGAGCAGCTCTTC.

Regarding this clonotype: This may be a read error: a much more frequent sequence differs by one nucleotide. V is TRBV6-4 and J is TRBJ2-1; 8 bases are a match to TRBD2. CDR1 is MRHNA, CDR2 SNTAGT, per germline. The CDR3 is 13 amino acids. The ends lost 6 bases at V and 6 bases at J; junction bases unmatched: 4. The CDR3 DNA sequence: TGTGCCAGCAGCTACGGGACTAGCAATGAGCAGTTCTTC. Its protein product is CASSYGTSNEQFF.

A remark on this clonotype: Because the CDR3 is missing its conserved closing phenylalanine or tryptophan, this is likely a read error. This rearrangement joins TRBV6-1 to TRBJ2-1; D is undetermined. CDR1 is MNHNS and CDR2 is SASEGT in the germline V gene. This CDR3 has 13 residues. This CDR3 is CASSELRWNEQFY. DNA for the CDR3: TGTGCCAGTAGTGAATTGAGGTGGAATGAGCAGTTCTAC.

V gene TRBV18 combines with J gene TRBJ2-3; TRBD2 is a possible D gene (6 bases). V lost 6 bases, J lost 4 bases, and 17 bases lay in between. The CDR3 spans 15 residues. The germline V gene encodes CDR1 KGHSH and CDR2 LQKENI. CDR3 residues: CASSLGLPSADTQYF. CDR3 sequence (DNA): TGTGCCAGCTCGCTAGGACTACCCTCGGCAGATACGCAGTATTTT. Filled out from reference TRBV18 and TRBJ2-3, the complete variable domain reads NAGVMQNPRHLVRRRGQEARLRCSPMKGHSHVYWYRQLPEEGLKFMVYLQKENIIDESGMPKERFSAEFPKEGPSILRIQQVVRGDSAAYFCASSLGLPSADTQYFGPGTRLTVL.

Note on this clonotype: A read error is possible here, since a much larger clone lies one base away. The V call is TRBV6-5, the J call TRBJ2-7; possibly TRBD2 for D (5 bases). With 9 bases removed from V and 6 bases from J, the gap between germline ends came to 18 bases. Germline V gene sequence: CDR1 MNHEY, CDR2 SVGAGI. The CDR3 runs 13 residues. CDR3 sequence: CARSRPQGSEQYF. CDR3 bases: TGTGCCAGAAGCCGCCCTCAAGGGAGCGAGCAGTACTTC.

In DNA, the CDR3 is TGTGCCAGTATTGGAATAAGGCAGCCCCAGCATTTT. Its protein is CASIGIRQPQHF. The chain carries TRBV19 and TRBJ1-5; no reliable D call. In germline, CDR1 is LNHDA, CDR2 SQIVND (reference sequence). V gave up 7 bases and J gave up 7 bases, with 11 bases separating them. The CDR3 loop spans 12 amino acids.

CDR3 loop: CASSQVQAEIGEQFF. The CDR3 DNA sequence: TGCGCCAGCAGCCAAGTACAGGCGGAAATAGGTGAGCAGTTCTTC. The chain couples TRBV4-1 to TRBJ2-1, with D perhaps TRBD1 (5 bases). V was trimmed by 1 base and J by 9 bases, leaving 16 bases between them. Germline CDR1 and CDR2: MGHRA and YSYEKL. This CDR3 is 15 amino acids long.

Concerning this clonotype itself: Since a much larger clone is just one base distant, this may be a read error. The V gene is TRBV28, the J gene TRBJ2-7; D not resolved. This CDR3 contains 13 residues. Germline CDR1 is MDHEN and CDR2 is SYDVKM. CDR3 sequence (DNA): TGTGCCGGCAGCCGGGCAAGGCCCTACGAGCAGTACTTC. Translating it yields CAGSRARPYEQYF.

This clonotype came up many times. Here the CDR3 reads CASSLVALETQYF. DNA for the CDR3: TGTGCCAGCAGCTTAGTTGCGTTGGAGACCCAGTACTTC. This rearrangement joins TRBV7-8 to TRBJ2-5, with D hard to call. This CDR3 contains 13 residues. The germline gives CDR1 SGHVS, CDR2 FQNEAQ. Trimming cost V 1 base and J 5 bases, with 8 bases left between them.

About this clonotype: As the CDR3 is not closed by the conserved phenylalanine or tryptophan, this likely results from a read error. The DNA is left out, because the CDR3 cannot be placed on it with certainty; the CDR3 is given as TCRdb lists it. This rearrangement joins TRBV16 to TRBJ2-1; the table gives TRBD2 as D, unverified against the DNA. The CDR3 spans 13 amino acids, including both terminal residues. Germline lookup yields CDR1 KGHSY and CDR2 FQNENV. The chain's CDR3 is CASSQSAAGILFL.

The V call is TRBV29-1, the J call TRBJ2-3; 9 nucleotides match TRBD1. The length of the CDR3 is 14 residues. CDR1 is SQVTM, CDR2 ANQGSEA, per germline. As DNA, the CDR3 is TGCAGTGTGGGGGACAGGGTAATCACAGATACGCAGTATTTT. This encodes CSVGDRVITDTQYF.

This sequence joins TRBV2 and TRBJ2-5, with a weak D call TRBD2 (5 bases). CDR1 is SNHLY, CDR2 FYNNEI, per germline. Trimming removed 8 bases from V and 1 base from J, with 14 bases in between. The CDR3 has 14 residues. CDR3 nucleotide sequence: TGTGCCAGCTCCCAGGCTAGCCGCCAAGAGACCCAGTACTTC. Protein sequence: CASSQASRQETQYF. The variable domain in full, completed from reference TRBV2 and TRBJ2-5, reads EPEVTQTPSHQVTQMGQEVILRCVPISNHLYFYWYRQILGQKVEFLVSFYNNEISEKSEIFDDQFSVERPDGSNFTLKIRSTKLEDSAMYFCASSQASRQETQYFGPGTRLLVL.

Regarding this clonotype: A read error may produce the germline difference seen at one junction end. The V call is TRBV28, the J call TRBJ2-7; D remains ambiguous. Germline loops: CDR1 MDHEN, CDR2 SYDVKM. The CDR3 covers 15 residues. CDR3 in amino acids: CASGLLETPNYEQYF. CDR3 coding DNA: TGTGCCAGCGGCCTTTTGGAGACACCCAATTACGAGCAATACTTC.

This chain uses TRBV7-3 with TRBJ2-3; D gene uncertain. Trimming left V 0 bases short and J 5 bases short, with 6 bases between. CDR1 is SGHTA, CDR2 FQGTGA, per germline. The CDR3 is 13 amino acids. The CDR3 reads CASSLTVKDTQYF. CDR3 coding DNA: TGTGCCAGCAGCTTAACAGTGAAAGATACGCAGTATTTT.

This clonotype came up a few times. Just one base apart from a much larger clone, this may be a read error. The CDR3 loop is CASSPGVSSNTGELFF. The CDR3 region has the DNA TGTGCCAGCAGCCCTGGGGTGTCCTCGAACACCGGGGAGCTGTTTTTT. This chain uses TRBV6-1 with TRBJ2-2; D is undetermined. CDR3 size: 16 residues. Germline V gene data show CDR1 as MNHNS and CDR2 as SASEGT. V dropped 6 bases and J dropped 0 bases, with 14 bases sitting between them.

As concerns this clonotype: It may be a read error: a sequence one base away is much more abundant. The chain is built from TRBV7-9 and TRBJ2-5, with D possibly matching TRBD2 (5 bases). CDR3 length: 15 amino acids. From germline, CDR1 is SEHNR and CDR2 FQNEAQ (reference sequence). The CDR3 reads CASSLGIDYQETQYF. The DNA for the CDR3 is TGTGCCAGCAGCTTAGGAATCGACTACCAGGAGACCCAGTACTTC.

Worth noting for this clonotype: A much bigger clone sits one base away, suggesting this may be a read error. V is TRBV21-1 and J is TRBJ2-1; the table names TRBD2, a call not compared with the DNA. TRBV21-1 is shown as a pseudogene. The CDR3 has 19 amino acids. CDR3 sequence (DNA): TGTGCCAGCAGCAAAGAAGGAGGGGTGCTAGCGGGAGGCGAGAATGAGCAGTTCTTC. As protein: CASSKEGGVLAGGENEQFF.

This clonotype was observed at least ten times. V is TRBV5-1 and J is TRBJ2-5; D not resolved. Trimming removed 0 bases from V and 2 bases from J, with 2 bases in between. CDR1 and CDR2 (germline): SGHRS, YFSETQ. The CDR3 covers 12 residues. The CDR3 bases are TGCGCCAGCAGCTTGGGACAAGAGACCCAGTACTTC. This sequence encodes CASSLGQETQYF.

Concerning this clonotype itself: A much more abundant neighbour one base away suggests this may be a read error. The chain combines TRBV5-1 with TRBJ1-2; D gene unclear. The germline V gene has CDR1 SGHRS and CDR2 YFSETQ. This CDR3 is built from 13 residues. CDR3 sequence: CANSSDGNYGYTF. The CDR3 nucleotides are TGCGCCAACAGCTCCGACGGAAACTATGGCTACACCTTC.

There are a few counts of this clonotype. A much larger clonotype is one base distant, so this may be a read error. The chain employs TRBV4-1 and TRBJ1-3; D is possibly TRBD1 (5 bases). The CDR3 runs to 17 residues. Germline V gives CDR1 MGHRA, CDR2 YSYEKL. As DNA, the CDR3 is TGCGCCAGCATCCAAAGGGGAGGGACGTCAGAGAGGGACACCATATATTTT. It yields the protein CASIQRGGTSERDTIYF.

The genes are TRBV7-3 and TRBJ2-7; 11 nucleotides match TRBD2. V shed 2 bases, J shed 6 bases, and the junction held 9 bases outside the gene matches. Per germline, CDR1 SGHTA and CDR2 FQGTGA. This CDR3 comprises 16 residues. In DNA, the CDR3 is TGTGCCAGCAGCTTAGGTTCGGGTCTAGCGGGGGGCGAGCAGTACTTC. Protein sequence: CASSLGSGLAGGEQYF.

About this clonotype: An end of the junction does not agree with germline; a read error may underlie this. The J gene is TRBJ1-5, the V gene TRBV11-3; D is ambiguous. The CDR3 loop spans 8 amino acids. Germline CDR1 SGHNT, CDR2 YENEEA. Written as DNA, the CDR3 is TGCTCCAACAGCCCCCAGCATTTT. It is translated as CSNSPQHF. The full variable domain, in which reference TRBV11-3 and TRBJ1-5 provide the parts outside the CDR3, is EAGVVQSPRYKIIEKKQPVAFWCNPISGHNTLYWYLQNLGQGPELLIRYENEEAVDDSQLPKDRFSAERLKGVDSTLKIQPAELGDSAVYLCSNSPQHFGDGTRLSIL.

The chain uses TRBV2 and TRBJ2-2; D uncertain. With 3 bases removed from V and 6 bases from J, the gap between germline ends came to 14 bases. CDR1 is SNHLY, CDR2 FYNNEI, per germline. CDR3 length equals 15 residues. CDR3 coding DNA: TGTGCCAGCAGTGATGAGCATGGGAATGCCGGGGAGCTGTTTTTT. Translating gives CASSDEHGNAGELFF.

The gene calls are TRBV12-3 or TRBV12-4 and TRBJ2-3, with TRBD2 matching over 7 bases. After removal of 4 bases from V and 15 bases from J, the junction contained 19 bases not matched to a gene. The CDR3 loop spans 15 amino acids. The CDR3 sequence is CASSSGGLTTGTHYF. CDR3 sequence (DNA): TGTGCCAGCAGTTCTGGGGGACTAACCACAGGTACACATTATTTT.

With respect to this clonotype: At one end the junction does not follow the germline gene, possibly because of a read error. The chain links TRBV14 to TRBJ2-7, with D unresolved. The germline V gene encodes CDR1 SGHDN and CDR2 FVKESK. This CDR3 comprises 12 residues. The CDR3 nucleotides are TGTGTCAGCAGCCACCTAGACTACGAGCAGTACTTC. It encodes CVSSHLDYEQYF.